The 17 T cell receptor beta chains presented below share a single source sample, sequenced in a study of blood T cell repertoires in COVID-19. Clones were read by immunoSEQ multiplex PCR, and TCRdb kept only the in-frame ones, dropping some. The sample gives tens of thousands of clones, about 90% of which show up once; about 2.5% is in the top ten. Sequencing was done on a sample of peripheral blood. These receptors were obtained from a man between 45 and 60 years old with COVID-19, enrolled during active disease.

The CDR3 DNA reads as TGTGCCAGCAGCCAAAAAAGGGGCGTACAAGAGACCCAGTACTTC. The encoded protein is CASSQKRGVQETQYF. The V call is TRBV4-2, the J call TRBJ2-5; TRBD1 is a possible D gene (5 bases). The germline CDR1 and CDR2 sequences are LGHNA and YNFKEQ. Trimming shortened V by 2 bases and J by 2 bases, and 12 bases separated the two germline ends. The CDR3 totals 15 residues.

The chain carries TRBV11-2 and TRBJ1-4; 7 nucleotides line up with TRBD1. The CDR3 has 14 amino acids. Germline CDR1 and CDR2: SGHAT and FQNNGV. V lost 5 bases, J lost 8 bases, and 8 bases stayed unmatched. CDR3 nucleotides: TGTGCCAGCAGCACACAGGGGCGCGGGGAAAAACTGTTTTTT. It specifies CASSTQGRGEKLFF.

The chain combines TRBV6-2 or TRBV6-3 with TRBJ1-5; TRBD1 matches at 10 bases. The CDR3 has 17 amino acids. Germline V CDR1 and CDR2: MNHEY, SVGEGT. Trimming took 2 bases from V and 4 from J; bases not matched to a gene: 8. The CDR3 spells CASSYPRTGGGNQPQHF. The DNA of the CDR3 is TGTGCCAGCAGTTACCCCAGGACAGGGGGAGGGAATCAGCCCCAGCATTTT.

This sequence joins TRBV2 and TRBJ2-6; the D is unclear. The CDR3 contains 15 residues. The germline CDR1 and CDR2 sequences are SNHLY and FYNNEI. The ends were cut back, 5 bases at V and 0 bases at J, with 8 bases in the middle. The CDR3, as DNA: TGTGCCAGCAGTTTTGCGTCCTCTGGGGCCAACGTCCTGACTTTC. Encoded protein: CASSFASSGANVLTF.

The chain combines TRBV6-5 with TRBJ1-1, with D possibly TRBD1 on 6 matching bases. In germline, CDR1 is MNHEY, CDR2 SVGAGI. V was cut by 0 bases and J by 8 bases, with 13 bases left in between. The CDR3 has 14 amino acids. The CDR3 is CASSYSSGGGEAFF. In DNA, the CDR3 is TGTGCCAGCAGTTACTCGTCCGGGGGGGGCGAAGCTTTCTTT.

This clone was counted between two and nine times. A read error may produce the germline difference seen at one junction end. The CDR3 here is CAWATSGDARRSF. The DNA of the CDR3 is TGTGCCTGGGCGACTAGCGGGGACGCTCGTCGGTCCTTC. This rearrangement joins TRBV30 to TRBJ2-7, with TRBD2 matching 11 bases. Germline V gene sequence: CDR1 GTSNPN, CDR2 SVGIG (reference sequence). This CDR3 has 13 residues. Combining the CDR3 with reference TRBV30 and TRBJ2-7 gives the whole variable domain SQTIHQWPATLVQPVGSPLSLECTVEGTSNPNLYWYRQAAGRGLQLLFYSVGIGQISSEVPQNLSASRPQDRQFILSSKKLLLSDSGFYLCAWATSGDARRSFGPGTRLTVT.

This sequence joins TRBV4-2 and TRBJ2-2, with 7 bases fitting TRBD1. Germline V gene sequence: CDR1 LGHNA, CDR2 YNFKEQ. Germline trimming cut 5 bases from V and 1 base from J; bases unmatched to any gene: 4. The CDR3 spans 15 residues. The CDR3: CASSMTGRNTGELFF. CDR3 nucleotide sequence: TGTGCCAGCAGCATGACAGGGAGGAACACCGGGGAGCTGTTTTTT.

V and J are TRBV7-9 and TRBJ1-1, with 7 bases matching TRBD1. The ends lost 8 bases at V and 6 bases at J; junction bases unmatched: 9. CDR1 is SEHNR and CDR2 is FQNEAQ in the germline V gene (reference sequence). The CDR3 has 13 residues. Here the CDR3 DNA reads TGTGCCAGCGGAGACGGGACAGCAGCTGAAGCTTTCTTT. It is translated as CASGDGTAAEAFF.

The DNA for the CDR3 is TGTGCCAGCATCAGCATGGGGTGGGGCCCGAATTCACCCCTCCACTTT. Residues: CASISMGWGPNSPLHF. The chain employs TRBV28 and TRBJ1-6; possible D gene TRBD1, 5 bases. This CDR3 region has 16 residues. CDR1 and CDR2 (germline): MDHEN, SYDVKM. The germline V and J ends were trimmed by 7 bases and 7 bases, with 20 bases remaining between them.

In its sample, this clone was seen a few times. This chain uses TRBV3-1 (or the pseudogene TRBV3-2) with TRBJ1-6; TRBD1 matches 8 bases. Unmatched junction bases numbered 7, after V lost 3 bases and J lost 9 bases. This CDR3 has 15 amino acids. Germline assignment: CDR1 LGHDT and CDR2 YNNKEL (reference sequence). CDR3 sequence (DNA): TGTGCCAGCAGCCAGCTCCCCACAGGGGGTTCACCCCTCCACTTT. Its translation is CASSQLPTGGSPLHF.

The CDR3 nucleotides are TGTGCCACCAGTGATTTACCTAGCGGGTCCTACAATGAGCAGTTCTTC. It translates to CATSDLPSGSYNEQFF. The chain couples TRBV24-1 to TRBJ2-1, with TRBD2 matching 8 bases. Germline CDR1 and CDR2: KGHDR and SFDVKD. The CDR3 is made up of 16 amino acids. J lost 1 base, V lost 1 base, and 2 bases had no gene match.

CDR3 in DNA: TGTGCCAGCAGCCCCGGGACAGGGGCCGGCTACACCTTC. Protein sequence: CASSPGTGAGYTF. The V call is TRBV2, the J call TRBJ1-2; TRBD1 aligns across 10 bases. Germline loops: CDR1 SNHLY, CDR2 FYNNEI. V was pared by 6 bases and J by 8 bases, with 6 bases of the junction left unmatched. The CDR3 extends over 13 amino acids.

The gene calls are TRBV5-1 and TRBJ1-5; D remains unclear. Trimming left V 4 bases short and J 7 bases short, with 15 bases between. The CDR3 is 14 amino acids. Germline V gives CDR1 SGHRS, CDR2 YFSETQ. The CDR3 loop is CASSPGDIGQPQHF. The CDR3 nucleotides are TGCGCCAGCAGCCCCGGTGACATTGGACAGCCCCAGCATTTT.

This clone was recorded once. The chain combines TRBV24-1 with TRBJ1-5, with D unresolved. This CDR3 has 13 amino acids. V was pared by 4 bases and J by 6 bases, with 9 bases between. Germline V gene lookup returns CDR1 KGHDR and CDR2 SFDVKD. CDR3: CATSDYGGQPQHF. CDR3 nucleotide sequence: TGTGCCACCAGTGACTACGGAGGTCAGCCCCAGCATTTT.

This chain links TRBV5-6 with TRBJ2-7; tentatively, D is TRBD2 (6 bases). V shed 5 bases and J shed 3 bases, with 15 bases lying between them. This CDR3 is 14 amino acids long. Germline CDR1 reads SGHDT; CDR2 reads YYEEEE. In DNA, the CDR3 is TGTGCCAGCAGACCCTCACCGGGGGACTACGAGCAGTACTTC. Translating it yields CASRPSPGDYEQYF.

This clone is a singleton in its sample. The chain couples TRBV15 to TRBJ2-3; D remains ambiguous. V was trimmed by 0 bases and J by 4 bases, leaving 5 bases between them. CDR3 length: 13 amino acids. Germline CDR1 is LNHNV and CDR2 is YYDKDF (reference sequence). In nucleotides, the CDR3 is TGTGCCACCAGCAGAGATTTAGCAGATACGCAGTATTTT. It translates to CATSRDLADTQYF.

V and J are TRBV28 and TRBJ1-2, with D maybe TRBD1 (5 bases). The germline V gene encodes CDR1 MDHEN and CDR2 SYDVKM. V dropped 8 bases and J dropped 4 bases, with 11 bases sitting between them. This CDR3 spans 12 amino acids. This CDR3 is CASQNGGYGYTF. DNA for the CDR3: TGTGCCAGCCAAAACGGGGGCTATGGCTACACCTTC.